The entry below describes one T cell receptor beta chain. The data were obtained in a study of blood T cell repertoires in COVID-19. Across the whole study: Researchers got acute and convalescent COVID-19 samples from the United States, Italy and Spain.

In the source study's methods: Cell counts per sample came from amplifying reference gene primers. Produced via immunoSEQ multiplex PCR; TCRdb's table is partial and in-frame only. That table is the source of V, J and clone size, and D and trimming were worked out from the DNA. The sample includes about 230,000 clones, over 85% seen only once; the top ten take less than 4.5%. Participant ages covered roughly 18 to 89 years across 24 US areas. Self-reported history from a screening survey and questionnaire set each donor's cohort. This CDR3 is built from 16 residues. Looked up from germline, CDR1 is SGHDT and CDR2 is YYEEEE. Trimming pared 2 bases from V and 0 bases from J, leaving 12 bases between.

The chain combines TRBV5-6 with TRBJ2-1; a possible D gene is TRBD1 (5 bases). Sample: PBMCs or T cells enriched from blood (not recorded which). The receptor was derived from a woman aged 30 to 39 with acute COVID-19. In DNA, the CDR3 is TGTGCCAGCAGCTTTAGGGGTTTAGCCTCCTACAATGAGCAGTTCTTC. Its protein product is CASSFRGLASYNEQFF. The full variable domain, in which reference TRBV5-6 and TRBJ2-1 provide the parts outside the CDR3, is DAGVTQSPTHLIKTRGQQVTLRCSPKSGHDTVSWYQQALGQGPQFIFQYYEEEERQRGNFPDRFSGHQFPNYSSELNVNALLLGDSALYLCASSFRGLASYNEQFFGPGTRLTVL.